One and the same sample provided the 29 T cell receptor beta chains below, sequenced in a study of blood T cells in healthy people across ages. The authors ran a second PCR of roughly 6 to 12 cycles using a sample-barcoded 5' primer and a J-beta primer mix. TCRdb redid the calling of the 5' RACE reads with MiXCR, one entry per CDR3 protein. The table has around 970,000 distinct CDR3 sequences, just over 50% seen once; the top ten hold about 22%. Sequencing input: blood. The receptors come from an older woman in good health.

The V call is TRBV21-1, the J call TRBJ2-7; TRBD2, the table's D call, lacks a check against the DNA. TRBV21-1 is annotated as a pseudogene. CDR3 length: 14 residues. The CDR3 sequence is CASPPNTKPYEQYF. In DNA form, the CDR3 reads TGTGCCAGTCCTCCAAACACGAAGCCCTACGAGCAGTACTTC.

The rearrangement uses TRBV29-1 and TRBJ1-1; the match to TRBD1 covers 7 bases. The CDR3 length is 17 residues. V was clipped by 3 bases and J by 0 bases; unmatched bases: 13. CDR1 is SQVTM, CDR2 ANQGSEA, per germline. CDR3 sequence: CSVDPWQGGKMNTEAFF. CDR3 DNA: TGCAGCGTTGATCCATGGCAGGGGGGTAAGATGAACACTGAAGCTTTCTTT.

The genes are TRBV10-3 and TRBJ2-1; the D gene is possibly TRBD2 (5 bases). CDR1 is ENHRY and CDR2 is SYGVKD in the germline V gene. This CDR3 has 14 residues. The V end was cut by 0 bases, the J end by 5 bases, with 8 bases between. CDR3 residues: CAISESGRNNEQFF. Written as DNA, the CDR3 is TGTGCCATCAGTGAGTCGGGGAGAAACAATGAGCAGTTCTTC.

The chain employs TRBV7-2 and TRBJ2-1, with D hard to call. CDR1 and CDR2 from the germline V gene are SGHTA and FQGNSA. The CDR3 loop spans 15 amino acids. V was cut by 1 base and J by 2 bases, with 9 bases left in between. The CDR3: CASSLVGDPYNEQFF. For the CDR3, the DNA is TGTGCCAGCAGCTTAGTTGGCGACCCCTACAATGAGCAGTTCTTC.

The rearrangement uses TRBV12-3 or TRBV12-4 and TRBJ1-4, with 7 bases that match TRBD1. The V gene end was trimmed by 5 bases and the J gene end by 6 bases; junction bases not matched to a gene: 3. The CDR3 loop spans 13 amino acids. CDR3: CASSPQGDEKLFF. The CDR3 region has the DNA TGTGCCAGCAGTCCTCAGGGGGATGAAAAACTGTTTTTT.

The chain is built from TRBV12-3 or TRBV12-4 and TRBJ1-1, with D uncertain. The CDR3 contains 12 residues. V lost 2 bases and J lost 5, with 6 bases in between. CDR3 sequence: CASSLSRTEAFF. As DNA, the CDR3 is TGTGCCAGCAGTTTATCGAGGACTGAAGCTTTCTTT.

The chain links TRBV27 to TRBJ2-3, with 12 bases fitting TRBD1. J was trimmed by 4 bases and V by 3 bases; bases with no gene match: 5. The germline gives CDR1 MNHEY, CDR2 SMNVEV (reference sequence). The CDR3 spans 16 residues. The CDR3 sequence is CASSFEGQGAADTQYF. For the CDR3, the DNA is TGTGCCAGCAGTTTTGAGGGACAGGGGGCCGCAGATACGCAGTATTTT.

This chain connects TRBV27 to TRBJ2-4, with 9 bases aligning to TRBD1. Looked up from germline, CDR1 is MNHEY and CDR2 is SMNVEV (reference sequence). This CDR3 spans 12 amino acids. The J segment lost 12 bases and the V segment lost 3 bases, leaving 3 bases of the junction unmatched. The CDR3 DNA is TGTGCCAGCAGTTTCGGGACAGGGAGTCAGTACTTC. Protein product: CASSFGTGSQYF.

The chain employs TRBV12-3 or TRBV12-4 and TRBJ1-5; TRBD1 aligns across 7 bases. The ends lost 3 bases at V and 5 bases at J; junction bases unmatched: 22. CDR3 length equals 20 residues. CDR3 amino acids: CASSFHSNTQGGPRYQPQHF. In DNA form, the CDR3 reads TGTGCCAGCAGTTTCCACTCCAACACTCAGGGGGGCCCCAGGTATCAGCCCCAGCATTTT.

This clonotype has just one count. The chain combines TRBV29-1 with TRBJ2-1; TRBD1 matches 9 bases. The germline V gene encodes CDR1 SQVTM and CDR2 ANQGSEA. There are 14 residues in the CDR3. The CDR3 nucleotides are TGCAACGTAGGCGGACAGGGGAAATACAATGAGCAGTTCTTC. Its protein is CNVGGQGKYNEQFF.

The CDR3 is CASMTSGRPVTDTQYF. CDR3 sequence (DNA): TGCGCCAGCATGACTAGCGGGAGACCCGTAACAGATACGCAGTATTTT. The chain combines TRBV10-2 with TRBJ2-3; 12 nucleotides line up with TRBD2. With 7 bases clipped from V and 3 bases from J, the junction kept 8 bases outside the gene matches. The CDR3 runs 16 residues. Germline CDR1 WSHSY, CDR2 SAAADI.

This chain joins TRBV6-1 and TRBJ2-5; possibly TRBD1 for D (5 bases). Per the germline V gene, CDR1 is MNHNS and CDR2 is SASEGT. This CDR3 comprises 17 residues. The V gene lost 1 base and the J gene lost 5 bases, with 20 bases spanning the gap. The CDR3 reads CASSEVPWQGSLETQYF. DNA of the CDR3: TGTGCCAGCAGTGAAGTCCCCTGGCAGGGATCATTGGAGACCCAGTACTTC.

The chain combines TRBV18 with TRBJ2-5, with D possibly matching TRBD1 (7 bases). From germline, CDR1 is KGHSH and CDR2 LQKENI. The CDR3 covers 15 residues. The V end lost 1 base, the J end lost 5 bases, and 14 bases lay between the germline ends. The CDR3 is CASSPLTRGRETQYF. CDR3 coding DNA: TGTGCCAGCTCACCACTGACTAGGGGGCGTGAGACCCAGTACTTC.

Notes on this clonotype: An end of the junction does not agree with germline; a read error may underlie this. V usage is TRBV4-1 and J usage is TRBJ2-3; a weak D match, TRBD2 (5 bases). This CDR3 is 16 amino acids long. Germline V gene lookup returns CDR1 MGHRA and CDR2 YSYEKL. The CDR3: CASGQIFVPSTDTQYF. The CDR3 DNA reads as TGCGCCAGCGGCCAAATCTTTGTGCCTAGCACAGACACGCAGTATTTT.

This clonotype occurred a few times. V usage is TRBV4-1 and J usage is TRBJ2-3; tentatively, D is TRBD1 or TRBD2 (5 bases each). This CDR3 is built from 15 residues. V dropped 3 bases and J dropped 4 bases, with 14 bases sitting between them. Per the germline V gene, CDR1 is MGHRA and CDR2 is YSYEKL. CDR3 sequence reads: CASSQGTLSSDTQYF. The CDR3 DNA follows: TGCGCCAGCAGCCAGGGGACCCTCAGTTCAGATACGCAGTATTTT.

About this clonotype: An end of the junction does not agree with germline; a read error may underlie this. V usage is TRBV7-2 and J usage is TRBJ2-3, with 7 bases aligning to TRBD1. The CDR3 is 12 amino acids. The germline V gene has CDR1 SGHTA and CDR2 FQGNSA. This CDR3 is CASSFPQGTRYF. The CDR3 DNA is TGTGCCAGCAGCTTCCCACAGGGGACGCGGTATTTT.

The genes are TRBV20-1 and TRBJ2-3; 8 bases align to TRBD2. The CDR3 is made up of 17 amino acids. Unmatched junction bases numbered 13, after V lost 3 bases and J lost 2 bases. CDR1 is DFQATT, CDR2 SNEGSKA, per germline (reference sequence). The CDR3 DNA reads TGCAGTGCTAGTGTGGCGGGAGGATTCCTTTCCACAGATACGCAGTATTTT. Protein product: CSASVAGGFLSTDTQYF.

The V gene is TRBV20-1, the J gene TRBJ2-1; D might be TRBD2 (7 bases). The J call may be wrong; the DNA end is better matched by TRBJ2-7. The CDR3 extends over 14 amino acids. CDR1 and CDR2 from the germline V gene are DFQATT and SNEGSKA (reference sequence). CDR3: CSASGGGSYNEQYF. In DNA, the CDR3 is TGCAGTGCTAGCGGCGGGGGCTCCTACAATGAGCAGTACTTC.

This chain joins TRBV7-2 and TRBJ2-5; maybe TRBD2 (5 bases). CDR3 length: 14 amino acids. The germline V gene has CDR1 SGHTA and CDR2 FQGNSA. Trimming left V 5 bases short and J 11 bases short, with 21 bases between. The CDR3 sequence: CASSQTRDNNEQYF. The CDR3 nucleotides read TGTGCCAGCAGCCAGACCCGGGATAACAATGAGCAGTACTTC.

This clonotype was seen more than once but under ten times. The gene calls are TRBV25-1 and TRBJ2-7, with no clear D. With 1 base removed from V and 3 bases from J, the gap between germline ends came to 7 bases. Germline V gives CDR1 MGHDK, CDR2 SYGVNS. The CDR3 contains 13 residues. CDR3 sequence: CASSEFRLYEQYF. The CDR3, as DNA: TGTGCCAGCAGTGAATTCAGGCTCTACGAGCAGTACTTC.

This chain joins TRBV4-3 and TRBJ2-3, with 11 bases matching TRBD2. Germline trimming cut 0 bases from V and 7 bases from J; bases unmatched to any gene: 12. CDR3 length: 18 amino acids. Germline CDR1 LGHNA, CDR2 YSLEER. CDR3 bases: TGCGCCAGCAGCCAAGATTGGAAGACTAGCGGGATGCTCAATACGCAGTATTTT. Translating gives CASSQDWKTSGMLNTQYF.

This chain connects TRBV5-1 to TRBJ2-7; the match to TRBD2 covers 9 bases. The CDR3 runs to 13 residues. With 5 bases clipped from V and 2 bases from J, the junction kept 2 bases outside the gene matches. Germline CDR1 is SGHRS and CDR2 is YFSETQ. The CDR3 here is CASSGLATYEQYF. The CDR3 bases are TGCGCCAGCAGTGGACTAGCGACCTACGAGCAGTACTTC.

This clonotype showed up just a few times. This chain links TRBV12-5 with TRBJ2-2; 11 bases are shared with TRBD2. The germline gives CDR1 LGHNT, CDR2 FRNRAP. The J segment lost 0 bases and the V segment lost 1 base, leaving 4 bases of the junction unmatched. The CDR3 spans 18 residues. CDR3 in DNA: TGTGCTAGTGGTTTGGGACTAGCGGGACATGCGAACACCGGGGAGCTGTTTTTT. This gives the protein CASGLGLAGHANTGELFF.

This clonotype was recorded at least ten times. The genes are TRBV29-1 and TRBJ2-5, with D tentatively TRBD1 (6 bases). The germline V gene has CDR1 SQVTM and CDR2 ANQGSEA. The germline V and J ends were trimmed by 3 bases and 8 bases, with 13 bases remaining between them. The CDR3 contains 12 residues. The CDR3 bases are TGCAGCGTTGAGTGGACAGCCCATACCCAGTACTTC. This gives the protein CSVEWTAHTQYF.

V is TRBV18 and J is TRBJ2-3, with 10 bases fitting TRBD2. The germline gives CDR1 KGHSH, CDR2 LQKENI. The CDR3 is 17 residues long. The V and J ends lost 2 bases and 5 bases, in that order; junction bases with no gene match: 10. CDR3 coding DNA: TGTGCCAGCTCACCATCGCTAGCGGGAGCCCCAAGAGATACGCAGTATTTT. Residues: CASSPSLAGAPRDTQYF.

This clonotype was counted only a few times. The V and J genes are TRBV3-1 and TRBJ1-4; unclear D gene. This CDR3 contains 14 residues. Germline V gene lookup returns CDR1 LGHDT and CDR2 YNNKEL (reference sequence). Trimming took 0 bases from V and 8 from J, leaving 10 bases between them. DNA for the CDR3: TGTGCCAGCAGCCAAGATCGGCGTTTGGAAAAACTGTTTTTT. Protein sequence: CASSQDRRLEKLFF.

This sequence joins TRBV7-2 and TRBJ2-3; D unresolved. Trimming took off 0 bases at V and 2 bases at J, with 9 bases between the two ends. Germline V gives CDR1 SGHTA, CDR2 FQGNSA. CDR3 length: 15 residues. CDR3 loop: CASSLARSPTDTQYF. The CDR3 DNA reads TGTGCCAGCAGCTTAGCTAGGTCCCCCACAGATACGCAGTATTTT.

V gene TRBV18 combines with J gene TRBJ2-3, with D perhaps matching TRBD1 (6 bases). Germline CDR1 reads KGHSH; CDR2 reads LQKENI. The CDR3 runs 12 residues. The ends were cut back, 6 bases at V and 5 bases at J, with 9 bases in the middle. In DNA, the CDR3 is TGTGCCAGCTCGCACAGGGAAGATACGCAGTATTTT. This sequence encodes CASSHREDTQYF.

The chain has TRBV20-1 and TRBJ2-1; 15 bases are shared with TRBD2. Germline V gene sequence: CDR1 DFQATT, CDR2 SNEGSKA (reference sequence). This CDR3 spans 16 amino acids. The junction had 9 bases not matched to a gene; V was cut back by 5 bases and J by 7 bases. CDR3 DNA sequence: TGCAGTGCTCCGGGACTAGCGGGAGGTTACCCAAATGAGCAGTTCTTC. Encoded protein: CSAPGLAGGYPNEQFF.